The clone carrying this T cell receptor beta chain occurred a few times. Its specificity is unknown. This entry belongs to a study of cytomegalovirus exposure and HLA in healthy donors. Whole-study context: Earlier findings included about 120 million unique TCR beta sequences obtained from 170 million or so T cells. Study-wide results and caveats: It was reported that the classifier diagnosed cytomegalovirus status with high specificity and sensitivity in both the original and validation cohorts. Most subjects had HLA-A and HLA-B alleles reportedly predicted accurately by TCR beta sequences.

The PCR contained 60 Vbeta and 13 Jbeta primers. Per the authors' pipeline: A later analysis counted 65 million to 95 million unique TCR beta chains, roughly 11 million shared. Produced via immunoSEQ multiplex PCR; TCRdb's table is partial and in-frame only. V and J calls and clone size are copied from that table; D and trimming were computed from the DNA. This sample has about 120,000 clones, with approximately 72% found just once. CDR3 size: 16 residues. V was cut by 3 bases and J by 1 base, with 13 bases left in between. Germline lookup yields CDR1 SGDLS and CDR2 YYNGEE. This TCR derives from a young man in good health and CMV-seronegative. Sequenced material: PBMCs. The chain carries TRBV9 and TRBJ1-4, with D perhaps matching TRBD1 (5 bases). The CDR3 coding sequence is TGTGCCAGCAGCGGAACCACAGGTGGAACTAATGAAAAACTGTTTTTT. Encoded protein: CASSGTTGGTNEKLFF.